A selection of T cell receptor beta chains follows, all from one sample in a study of cytomegalovirus exposure and HLA in healthy donors. The data were produced by immunoSEQ multiplex PCR, yet TCRdb's version contains in-frame clones alone and is incomplete. This sample has fewer than 110,000 clones, with more than 65% found just once. The sequencing sample was made of PBMCs. The receptor source for this set is a woman between 18 and 30 years old in good health and CMV-seropositive. Both conserved end residues are part of each CDR3. Fields, in order: D gene, J gene, clone size, V gene, CDR3 protein, CDR3 DNA. A D gene is named only where the DNA matches it firmly. A row's size may be missing; if present it is once, few, many or a size class.

D gene: -; J gene: TRBJ1-5; clone size: few; V gene: TRBV5-8; CDR3 protein: CASSSTGRNQPQHF; CDR3 DNA: TGTGCCAGCAGCTCTACAGGCCGCAATCAGCCCCAGCATTTT
D gene: -; J gene: TRBJ2-7; clone size: once; V gene: TRBV6-1; CDR3 protein: CASTSPYEQYF; CDR3 DNA: TGTGCCAGCACGAGTCCCTACGAGCAGTACTTC
D gene: -; J gene: TRBJ2-1; clone size: -; V gene: TRBV18; CDR3 protein: CASSPMGGVSNEQFF; CDR3 DNA: TGTGCCAGCTCACCAATGGGCGGGGTAAGCAATGAGCAGTTCTTC
D gene: -; J gene: TRBJ2-1; clone size: -; V gene: TRBV6-1; CDR3 protein: CASSGSGGVASYNEQFF; CDR3 DNA: TGTGCCAGCAGTGGTAGTGGCGGAGTCGCCTCCTACAATGAGCAGTTCTTC
D gene: -; J gene: TRBJ1-5; clone size: -; V gene: TRBV4-1; CDR3 protein: CASSSDSTGSLGQPQHF; CDR3 DNA: TGCGCCAGCAGCTCAGACTCAACAGGGAGCTTGGGTCAGCCCCAGCATTTT
D gene: TRBD1; J gene: TRBJ1-1; clone size: -; V gene: TRBV5-1; CDR3 protein: CASSHRQGRTEAFF; CDR3 DNA: TGCGCCAGCAGCCACCGACAGGGACGGACTGAAGCTTTCTTT
D gene: -; J gene: TRBJ1-5; clone size: few; V gene: TRBV4-3; CDR3 protein: CASSQDYGGLGQPQHF; CDR3 DNA: TGCGCCAGCAGCCAAGATTACGGGGGGCTGGGGCAGCCCCAGCATTTT
D gene: -; J gene: TRBJ1-2; clone size: few; V gene: TRBV30; CDR3 protein: CAWSCPVGTYGYTF; CDR3 DNA: TGTGCCTGGAGTTGCCCGGTAGGGACTTATGGCTACACCTTC
D gene: -; J gene: TRBJ1-3; clone size: -; V gene: TRBV19; CDR3 protein: CASSSSGFSGNTIYF; CDR3 DNA: TGTGCCAGTAGCAGCTCAGGATTCTCTGGAAACACCATATATTTT
D gene: TRBD1; J gene: TRBJ2-7; clone size: few; V gene: TRBV7-3; CDR3 protein: CASRRQGGPYEQYF; CDR3 DNA: TGTGCCAGCAGAAGACAGGGGGGCCCCTACGAGCAGTACTTC
D gene: -; J gene: TRBJ2-7; clone size: -; V gene: TRBV2; CDR3 protein: CASRPTWSGYEQYF; CDR3 DNA: TGTGCCAGCAGGCCCACGTGGAGTGGCTACGAGCAGTACTTC
D gene: -; J gene: TRBJ1-4; clone size: -; V gene: TRBV2; CDR3 protein: CASSEGGGGRQYDEKLFF; CDR3 DNA: TGTGCCAGCAGTGAAGGGGGCGGAGGGCGGCAGTATGATGAAAAACTGTTTTTT
D gene: TRBD1; J gene: TRBJ2-1; clone size: -; V gene: TRBV27; CDR3 protein: CASSERQGDEQFF; CDR3 DNA: TGTGCCAGCAGTGAACGACAGGGGGATGAGCAGTTCTTC
D gene: -; J gene: TRBJ1-5; clone size: once; V gene: TRBV29-1; CDR3 protein: CSANRDQVNQPQHF; CDR3 DNA: TGCAGCGCTAACCGGGATCAAGTCAATCAGCCCCAGCATTTT
D gene: TRBD2; J gene: TRBJ2-3; clone size: -; V gene: TRBV7-8; CDR3 protein: CASSLLPSGGLTDTQYF; CDR3 DNA: TGTGCCAGCAGCTTATTGCCTAGCGGGGGGTTGACAGATACGCAGTATTTT
D gene: -; J gene: TRBJ2-1; clone size: -; V gene: TRBV25-1; CDR3 protein: CASSAAYREQFF; CDR3 DNA: TGTGCCAGCAGTGCCGCGTACCGGGAGCAGTTCTTC
D gene: TRBD1; J gene: TRBJ2-7; clone size: -; V gene: TRBV7-3; CDR3 protein: CASSLRARTGAYEQYF; CDR3 DNA: TGTGCCAGCAGCTTAAGGGCTCGGACAGGGGCCTACGAGCAGTACTTC
D gene: -; J gene: TRBJ1-6; clone size: once; V gene: TRBV9; CDR3 protein: CASSVAQTDNSPLHF; CDR3 DNA: TGTGCCAGCAGCGTAGCACAGACCGATAATTCACCCCTCCACTTT
D gene: TRBD1; J gene: TRBJ1-5; clone size: -; V gene: TRBV7-6; CDR3 protein: CASSSSLDRWDQPQHF; CDR3 DNA: TGTGCCAGCAGCTCCTCCCTGGACAGGTGGGATCAGCCCCAGCATTTT
D gene: TRBD1; J gene: TRBJ2-4; clone size: once; V gene: TRBV5-1; CDR3 protein: CASSSGGQGLSSNIQYF; CDR3 DNA: TGCGCCAGCAGCTCGGGAGGACAGGGGTTAAGTTCGAACATTCAGTACTTC
D gene: TRBD1; J gene: TRBJ1-2; clone size: -; V gene: TRBV5-4; CDR3 protein: CASSSWTGEMGGYTF; CDR3 DNA: TGTGCCAGCAGCTCCTGGACAGGGGAGATGGGGGGCTACACCTTC
D gene: TRBD1; J gene: TRBJ1-2; clone size: -; V gene: TRBV29-1; CDR3 protein: CSVQDRNYGYTF; CDR3 DNA: TGCAGCGTCCAGGACAGGAACTATGGCTACACCTTC
D gene: TRBD1; J gene: TRBJ2-3; clone size: -; V gene: TRBV18; CDR3 protein: CASSRTGSDTQYF; CDR3 DNA: TGTGCCAGCTCAAGGACAGGTTCAGATACGCAGTATTTT
D gene: TRBD1; J gene: TRBJ2-7; clone size: -; V gene: TRBV27; CDR3 protein: CASSLSLQGPVPYEQYF; CDR3 DNA: TGTGCCAGCAGTTTATCCCTACAGGGGCCCGTTCCCTACGAGCAGTACTTC
D gene: TRBD1; J gene: TRBJ1-1; clone size: -; V gene: TRBV12-5; CDR3 protein: CASGETPTGMNTEAFF; CDR3 DNA: TGTGCTAGTGGTGAAACACCGACAGGGATGAACACTGAAGCTTTCTTT
D gene: TRBD1; J gene: TRBJ1-2; clone size: few; V gene: TRBV5-1; CDR3 protein: CASSLEGQGANGYTF; CDR3 DNA: TGCGCCAGCAGCTTGGAGGGACAGGGGGCGAATGGCTACACCTTC
D gene: TRBD1; J gene: TRBJ2-1; clone size: -; V gene: TRBV6-5; CDR3 protein: CASSSETGSSYNEQFF; CDR3 DNA: TGTGCCAGCAGTTCCGAGACAGGGAGCTCCTACAATGAGCAGTTCTTC
D gene: TRBD1; J gene: TRBJ1-3; clone size: -; V gene: TRBV9; CDR3 protein: CASSGRQGALGNTIYF; CDR3 DNA: TGTGCCAGCAGCGGAAGACAGGGGGCTCTCGGAAACACCATATATTTT
D gene: -; J gene: TRBJ2-2; clone size: -; V gene: TRBV7-9; CDR3 protein: CASTRVSGELFF; CDR3 DNA: TGTGCCAGCACCCGGGTTTCTGGGGAGCTGTTTTTT
D gene: TRBD2; J gene: TRBJ2-4; clone size: -; V gene: TRBV7-6; CDR3 protein: CASSLRTSGGPTAKNIQYF; CDR3 DNA: TGTGCCAGCAGCCTCCGGACTAGCGGGGGGCCGACGGCCAAAAACATTCAGTACTTC
D gene: -; J gene: TRBJ1-1; clone size: -; V gene: TRBV19; CDR3 protein: CATGGVLNTEAFF; CDR3 DNA: TGTGCCACCGGGGGGGTACTGAACACTGAAGCTTTCTTT
D gene: -; J gene: TRBJ1-5; clone size: -; V gene: TRBV19; CDR3 protein: CASSVDSWDTGNQPQHF; CDR3 DNA: TGTGCCAGTAGTGTAGACTCTTGGGACACTGGCAATCAGCCCCAGCATTTT
D gene: TRBD2; J gene: TRBJ2-1; clone size: -; V gene: TRBV7-9; CDR3 protein: CASSSGTSGLIYNEQFF; CDR3 DNA: TGTGCCAGCAGCTCAGGGACTAGCGGGCTCATCTACAATGAGCAGTTCTTC
D gene: -; J gene: TRBJ2-3; clone size: -; V gene: TRBV9; CDR3 protein: CASSVSINTDTQYF; CDR3 DNA: TGTGCCAGCAGCGTATCTATTAACACAGATACGCAGTATTTT
D gene: TRBD1; J gene: TRBJ2-7; clone size: -; V gene: TRBV30; CDR3 protein: CAWSAGTGAYEQYF; CDR3 DNA: TGTGCCTGGAGTGCCGGGACAGGCGCCTACGAGCAGTACTTC
D gene: -; J gene: TRBJ1-5; clone size: -; V gene: TRBV13; CDR3 protein: CASSANNQPQHF; CDR3 DNA: TGTGCCAGCAGCGCGAATAATCAGCCCCAGCATTTT
D gene: -; J gene: TRBJ1-1; clone size: -; V gene: TRBV6-6; CDR3 protein: CASRPVELNTEAFF; CDR3 DNA: TGTGCCAGCAGACCCGTGGAGCTGAACACTGAAGCTTTCTTT
D gene: -; J gene: TRBJ2-3; clone size: few; V gene: TRBV5-1; CDR3 protein: CASSPRGGVGTDTQYF; CDR3 DNA: TGCGCCAGCAGCCCCAGAGGCGGGGTCGGGACAGATACGCAGTATTTT
D gene: -; J gene: TRBJ2-2; clone size: few; V gene: TRBV6-6; CDR3 protein: CATSTRTAYNTGELFF; CDR3 DNA: TGTGCCACCTCAACCAGGACAGCGTATAACACCGGGGAGCTGTTTTTT
D gene: TRBD1; J gene: TRBJ2-5; clone size: -; V gene: TRBV28; CDR3 protein: CASRTGGSSQETQYF; CDR3 DNA: TGTGCCAGCAGAACAGGGGGTAGTTCTCAAGAGACCCAGTACTTC